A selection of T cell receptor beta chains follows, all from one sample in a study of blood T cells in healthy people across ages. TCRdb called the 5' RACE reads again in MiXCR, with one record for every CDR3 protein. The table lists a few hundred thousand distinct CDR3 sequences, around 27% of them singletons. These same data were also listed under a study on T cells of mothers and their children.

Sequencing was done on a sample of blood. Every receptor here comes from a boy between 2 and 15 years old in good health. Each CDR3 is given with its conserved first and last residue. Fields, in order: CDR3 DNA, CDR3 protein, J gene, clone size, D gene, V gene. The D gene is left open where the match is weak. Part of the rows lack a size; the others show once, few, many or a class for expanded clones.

TGTGCCAGCAGCCAACTAGGACTAGCGGGAGAGTGGACGTCCTACAATGAGCAGTTCTTC	CASSQLGLAGEWTSYNEQFF	TRBJ2-1	few	TRBD2	TRBV14
TGTGCCAGCAGTGAGAAGACAGGGGGCACCGGGGAGCTGTTTTTT	CASSEKTGGTGELFF	TRBJ2-2	.	TRBD1	TRBV25-1
TGTGCCAGCACTTTATTGCGGGAGGGCCGGTTGAACGAGCAGTACTTC	CASTLLREGRLNEQYF	TRBJ2-7	many	TRBD2	TRBV7-4
TGCGCCAGCAGCCCCGAACAGGACGGGATGAATTCACCCCTCCACTTT	CASSPEQDGMNSPLHF	TRBJ1-6	few	.	TRBV4-3
TGTGCCAGCAGTGGGAGAACCGGGACAGGGACCTACGAGCAGTACTTC	CASSGRTGTGTYEQYF	TRBJ2-7	few	TRBD1	TRBV25-1
TGTGCCAGCAGCGCTCCGGGCAGGGCTCCCAGCTCCTACGAGCAGTACTTC	CASSAPGRAPSSYEQYF	TRBJ2-7	.	.	TRBV9
TGCAGCGTTGGCCGCATACAGGGCGCCGAGCAGTACTTC	CSVGRIQGAEQYF	TRBJ2-7	.	.	TRBV29-1
TGTGCCAGCAGCTTATTGGGACAGGGGAGAGGGACTGAAGCTTTCTTT	CASSLLGQGRGTEAFF	TRBJ1-1	few	TRBD1	TRBV7-8
TGTGCCAGCAGTTTAGGGGTAAGCTCCTACAATGAGCAGTTCTTC	CASSLGVSSYNEQFF	TRBJ2-1	many	.	TRBV12-3/TRBV12-4
TGCGCCAGCAGCCTAATCGCGGATGCTTTTTATGAGCAGCTCTTC	CASSLIADAFYEQLF	TRBJ2-1	few	.	TRBV4-3
TGTGCCAGCAGCTCGGACCGTTATGGCTACACCTTC	CASSSDRYGYTF	TRBJ1-2	.	.	TRBV7-9
TGTGCCAGTAGTATGAGGTGGCTAGCGGGGACAACCTACGAGCAGTACTTC	CASSMRWLAGTTYEQYF	TRBJ2-7	.	TRBD2	TRBV19
TGTGCCAGCAGCTTTTTGGCGGCTAACCCCTACGAGCAGTACTTC	CASSFLAANPYEQYF	TRBJ2-7	.	.	TRBV7-9
TGTGCCAGCAGACTCTACGAGCAGTACTTC	CASRLYEQYF	TRBJ2-7	few	.	TRBV6-1
TGTGCCAGCCGCCCCGGGACAGGTAATCAGCCCCAGCATTTT	CASRPGTGNQPQHF	TRBJ1-5	.	TRBD1	TRBV5-5
TGTGCCAGCAGCTTGCAGCCGCCTTTTTCCGAGCAGTACTTC	CASSLQPPFSEQYF	TRBJ2-7	many	.	TRBV7-9
TGTGCCAGCAGCTCAGGGGACGGGCAGTACTTC	CASSSGDGQYF	TRBJ2-7	few	.	TRBV12-3/TRBV12-4
TGCAGTGCCTTGGCCCCAGGGGGCTACACCTTC	CSALAPGGYTF	TRBJ1-2	.	.	TRBV20-1
TGTGCCAGCAGTGACGGACTAGCGGGAAATACCGGGGAGCTGTTTTTT	CASSDGLAGNTGELFF	TRBJ2-2	.	TRBD2	TRBV27
TGTGCCAGCAGCCAAGCCCTCCCAGGGGTAAACCGTGGCTACACCTTC	CASSQALPGVNRGYTF	TRBJ1-2	.	.	TRBV3-1
TGTGCCAGCAGCTTAGATTGGGCATCCGCAACTAATGAAAAACTGTTTTTT	CASSLDWASATNEKLFF	TRBJ1-4	.	.	TRBV11-2
TGTGCCAGCAGTTTAGCGGGAGGGGGGCTGACAGATACGCAGTATTTT	CASSLAGGGLTDTQYF	TRBJ2-3	few	.	TRBV12-3/TRBV12-4
TGTGCCAGCAGACCCCCCGGGACCCTTAATGAAAAACTGTTTTTT	CASRPPGTLNEKLFF	TRBJ1-4	.	.	TRBV12-3/TRBV12-4
TGTGCCAGCAGTTTATGGGAGGGCTATGAAGCTTTCTTT	CASSLWEGYEAFF	TRBJ1-1	few	.	TRBV27
TGCGCCAGCAGCTTTATCGGTACTATGAACATTCAGTACTTC	CASSFIGTMNIQYF	TRBJ2-4	few	.	TRBV5-1
TGTGCCAGCAGTTTTTGGGGGGCGGGCAATCAGCCCCAGCATTTT	CASSFWGAGNQPQHF	TRBJ1-5	.	.	TRBV12-3/TRBV12-4
TGTGCCAGCTCACCACGTCAGGGGGCCAATGGCTACACCTTC	CASSPRQGANGYTF	TRBJ1-2	.	TRBD1	TRBV18
TGTGCTAGTGGCCCAGATTTCCCCTACCAAGAGACCCAGTACTTC	CASGPDFPYQETQYF	TRBJ2-5	.	.	TRBV12-5
TGTGCCACCAGCAGTGGGCAGGGAAGCTATGGCTACACCTTC	CATSSGQGSYGYTF	TRBJ1-2	.	.	TRBV15
TGTGCCAGCAGCCGCGGGGGGGAGACAGATACGCAGTATTTT	CASSRGGETDTQYF	TRBJ2-3	few	TRBD2	TRBV5-4
TGTGCCAGCAGCTTACAGGGGTCTAGCGGTGGCTACACCTTC	CASSLQGSSGGYTF	TRBJ1-2	.	.	TRBV7-6
TGCGCCAGCAGCCAAGATCGGGGAGGACTGGGAAACGAGCAGTACTTC	CASSQDRGGLGNEQYF	TRBJ2-7	few	.	TRBV4-3
TGTGCCAGCAGCTTAAGGTGGTGTCCTCGTTGGGAGCAGTACTTC	CASSLRWCPRWEQYF	TRBJ2-7	.	.	TRBV7-6
TGCAGCGTCGCGGGACGGCTTTCCACCTACGAGCAGTACTTC	CSVAGRLSTYEQYF	TRBJ2-7	.	.	TRBV29-1
TGTGCCAGCAGCAAAGTGGCAGGGAGCCTCGAGCAGTACTTC	CASSKVAGSLEQYF	TRBJ2-7	few	.	TRBV21-1
TGTGCCAACTCGACTAGCGGGTATGATTACTACGAGCAGTACTTC	CANSTSGYDYYEQYF	TRBJ2-7	few	TRBD2	TRBV27
TGCAGTGCTAGAGCCCTTGCGGGGATCCAAGAGACCCAGTACTTC	CSARALAGIQETQYF	TRBJ2-5	few	.	TRBV20-1
TGTGCCAGCAGCTCTCGGGACAGGGGTACCACTGGGGCCAACGTCCTGACTTTC	CASSSRDRGTTGANVLTF	TRBJ2-6	few	TRBD1	TRBV5-4
TGCGCCAGCAGCTCCCTCTCCGACAATGAGCAGTTCTTC	CASSSLSDNEQFF	TRBJ2-1	.	.	TRBV5-1
TGCAGTGCTAGGGGGACAGGGGGCTTCTACGAGCAGTACTTC	CSARGTGGFYEQYF	TRBJ2-7	.	TRBD1	TRBV20-1
TGTGCCAGCAGCCCTAGCGGGCGCTCCTACGAGCAGTACTTC	CASSPSGRSYEQYF	TRBJ2-7	few	TRBD2	TRBV12-3/TRBV12-4
TGTGCCAGCAGCTTTGCGCCCACCGGCTACCAAGAGACCCAGTACTTC	CASSFAPTGYQETQYF	TRBJ2-5	few	.	TRBV5-5
TGCAGCGTTGAAGTATCGAGCGGGAGGGCCGTTATGGGTACGCAGTATTTT	CSVEVSSGRAVMGTQYF	TRBJ2-3	few	TRBD2	TRBV29-1
TGTGCCAGCAGCCCCATAGTCGGACTAGCGGTCTCCTACAATGAGCAGTTCTTC	CASSPIVGLAVSYNEQFF	TRBJ2-1	few	TRBD2	TRBV3-1
TGTGCCAGCAGCTTGGGAGGGAGGGCCGACAATGAGCAGTTCTTC	CASSLGGRADNEQFF	TRBJ2-1	few	TRBD2	TRBV5-6